The 8 T cell receptor beta chains below all came from one sample that was sequenced in a study of graft-versus-host responses after intestinal transplantation (dated by TCRdb to the early 2020s). Which antigens these TCRs recognize remains unknown. The protocol used for the library was the immunoSEQ multiplex PCR assay. This is the immuneACCESS table as TCRdb keeps it, with only in-frame sequences that have V and J called. A part of the clones is gone; compared with another copy, unresolved V genes explain less than half, and the rest is unexplained. The table for this sample lists some 140,000 clones; about nine tenths of them were counted only once. The ten biggest clones cover about 0.18% of the sample. The time point tag for this specimen amounts to: cells obtained before transplantation from donor or recipient. This material consisted of unstimulated CD4+ T cells sorted from spleen or lymph node cells, taken before intestinal transplant. These receptors all stem from a human donor who received an intestinal transplant.

The chain has TRBV2 and TRBJ2-2; maybe TRBD1 (6 bases). Germline CDR1 is SNHLY and CDR2 is FYNNEI. The CDR3 sequence is 15 residues long. Deletions cut 4 bases from V and 7 bases from J, with 16 bases between. The CDR3, as DNA: TGTGCCAGCAGTGGTGCATTACAGGGCGACGGGGAGCTGTTTTTT. Protein product: CASSGALQGDGELFF.

V gene TRBV5-4 combines with J gene TRBJ2-5; D is unclear. This CDR3 contains 13 residues. Trimming removed 2 bases at V and 5 bases at J, with 10 bases between. CDR1 is SGHNT, CDR2 YYREEE, per germline (reference sequence). The CDR3 reads CASSFGVGETQYF. In DNA, the CDR3 is TGTGCCAGCAGCTTTGGTGTCGGCGAGACCCAGTACTTC.

The rearrangement links TRBV6-5 to TRBJ1-5; 11 nucleotides agree with TRBD1. Germline assignment: CDR1 MNHEY and CDR2 SVGAGI. The CDR3 consists of 15 residues. The CDR3 spells CGGTGGKFGNQPQHF. In nucleotides, the CDR3 is TGTGGCGGGACAGGGGGTAAATTTGGCAATCAGCCCCAGCATTTT.

This clone has just one count. The chain combines TRBV7-2 with TRBJ1-6; 8 bases fit TRBD1. Germline V gene data show CDR1 as SGHTA and CDR2 as FQGNSA. The CDR3 is 16 amino acids. J lost 7 bases, V lost 6 bases, and 11 bases had no gene match. CDR3 in amino acids: CASRLHGTGGNSPLHF. CDR3 in DNA: TGTGCCAGCAGACTTCATGGGACAGGCGGGAATTCACCCCTCCACTTT.

The gene calls are TRBV19 and TRBJ2-3, with 11 bases identical to TRBD2. The V and J ends lost 5 bases and 4 bases, in that order; junction bases with no gene match: 5. The germline gives CDR1 LNHDA, CDR2 SQIVND (reference sequence). The CDR3 extends over 15 amino acids. CDR3 residues: CASSGLAGSADTQYF. Here the CDR3 DNA reads TGTGCCAGTAGTGGACTAGCGGGTTCCGCAGATACGCAGTATTTT.

The chain joins TRBV30 to TRBJ2-7; perhaps TRBD2 as D (5 bases). Germline CDR1 and CDR2: GTSNPN and SVGIG (reference sequence). This CDR3 region has 14 residues. Trimming removed 1 base from V and 5 bases from J, with 15 bases in between. The CDR3 loop is CAWSEGGGGDEQYF. The CDR3 nucleotides read TGTGCCTGGAGTGAAGGAGGTGGTGGTGACGAGCAGTACTTC. Together with reference TRBV30 and TRBJ2-7, the CDR3 gives the full variable domain: SQTIHQWPATLVQPVGSPLSLECTVEGTSNPNLYWYRQAAGRGLQLLFYSVGIGQISSEVPQNLSASRPQDRQFILSSKKLLLSDSGFYLCAWSEGGGGDEQYFGPGTRLTVT.

The chain has TRBV28 and TRBJ2-7; D assignment may be TRBD1 or TRBD2 (5 bases each). V lost 6 bases and J 4 bases, leaving 16 bases between the germline ends. The CDR3 consists of 14 residues. CDR1 and CDR2 (germline): MDHEN, SYDVKM. The CDR3 sequence is CASSRQGPLYEQYF. The CDR3 nucleotides are TGTGCCAGCAGCCGTCAGGGACCTCTTTACGAGCAGTACTTC.

The V call is TRBV7-8, the J call TRBJ2-2, with 14 bases matching TRBD2. The trim removed 10 bases at V and 0 bases at J, leaving 7 bases unmatched. Per germline, CDR1 SGHVS and CDR2 FQNEAQ. There are 17 residues in the CDR3. CDR3 nucleotides: TGTGCCACAGGGACTAGCGGGAGAGGAGCGAACACCGGGGAGCTGTTTTTT. Its translation is CATGTSGRGANTGELFF.